Below, one T cell receptor beta chain is given with its context. This clone has only one observation. Its antigen target is currently unknown. No per-base quality is available; no much larger clone lies one base away. Trimming at the junction amounts to 4 bases on V and 1 base on J, and the germline ends lie 15 bases apart. Taken from the germline V gene (reference sequence), the CDR1 and CDR2 loops are SGHKS and YYEKEE. The CDR3 starts with the cysteine, ends with the phenylalanine, and has 17 residues. The entry retains the CDR3 DNA only, 51 bases that are in frame from base 1. The data originate from a study of T cell responses to AZD1222 COVID-19 vaccine (dated by TCRdb to the early 2020s). Regarding the study in general: AZD1222 recipients whose second dose came at about 4 weeks and those whose second dose came at about 12 weeks were combined into one group, since spike-specific TCR depth and breadth did not differ between the two schedules. A total of just over 230 trial participants underwent TCR sequencing, of whom about 200 had received two doses of AZD1222 and 26 had received two doses of the MenACWY control vaccine. Trial participants were enrolled into age subgroups of 18-55, 56-69 and 70-plus years, which contained around 150, 28 and 57 TCR-sequenced participants, respectively.

The intended sense of this specimen's time point label: baseline before first vaccination. The vaccinee samples were drawn from two UK trials, COV001 and COV002, one of which was a single-blind randomized controlled phase 2/3 trial testing AZD1222 (ChAdOx1 nCoV-19) in healthy adults. For TCRbeta chain sequencing, PBMC samples from trial participants were taken at day 0 and at day 28 after the second dose. Study-wide findings and limitations: The 56-69-year group was small, and its depth increase did not reach significance, likely because of low power. Epitopes outside the regions mutated in the B.1.351 and B.1.1.7 variants were reportedly recognized by nearly half of the unique spike-specific TCRs. Participants were mostly white British and included more females than males, and it was suggested by the authors that clonal diversity may have been underestimated. Conclusions about previously exposed vaccinees are limited, since just six AZD1222 recipients were seropositive for SARS-CoV-2 at baseline. The whole spike protein was spanned by vaccine-associated CD4 TCRs, and dominant responses were seen in regions 160-218 and 743-854. After two AZD1222 doses, spike-specific TCR breadth and depth were significantly higher than at day 0 and than in MenACWY recipients. Because no day 14 peak-response samples were available, the repertoires could be characterized only after the peak T cell response.

The CDR3 regions of human TCRbeta chains were analyzed by immunosequencing. As for the authors' bioinformatics: TCRs in the repertoires were compared against a reference library of SARS-CoV-2-specific TCRs that had been generated with the MIRA antigen-specificity platform. Breadth meant the fraction of unique TCRs that were SARS-CoV-2-associated, whereas depth meant the fraction of total T cells that were SARS-CoV-2-associated. Each spike-specific TCR was assigned to its reactive spike region and to a CD4 or CD8 class using the MIRA data. Log10-transformed breadth and depth values were compared by one-way ANOVA with Sidak's multiple comparisons tests. The source is immuneACCESS, and TCRdb retained only in-frame sequences with V and J called. Part of the clones is not carried over; for the studies checked, unresolved V genes explain less than half of this, and the remainder is unexplained. V and J calls plus clone size are reproduced from that table; the DNA served to infer D and trimming. Counted in this sample were roughly 120,000 clones; approximately 89% of them appeared once. The ten biggest clones cover nearly 4.5% of the sample.

This specimen consisted of peripheral blood, obtained on day 0 of AZD1222 vaccination. The clonotype was recovered from an adult in good health. Rearrangement joined TRBV5-5 to TRBJ2-6; TRBD1 could be the D gene, as 6 bases match. For the CDR3, the sequence is CASSDYRVRSGANVLTF. In nucleotides, the sequence is TGTGCCAGCAGCGACTACAGGGTCCGATCTGGGGCCAACGTCCTGACTTTC.